This T cell receptor beta chain was found in a study of blood T cell repertoires in COVID-19. The CDR3 is 18 residues long. Germline lookup yields CDR1 MDHEN and CDR2 SYDVKM. Losses at the gene ends were 3 bases for V and 0 bases for J; bases not matched to a gene: 8. Under the authors' procedure: Amplification with reference gene primers provided the estimates of nucleated cell counts. Sequencing used immunoSEQ multiplex PCR; TCRdb keeps in-frame clones, though not all of them. For V, J and clone size, that table is used; D and trimming come from the DNA. Here the sample spans over 120,000 clones, around 80% being singletons. Individuals drawn from 20 to 25 US areas were about 18 to 90 years old. Participant-given clinical history determined each cohort assignment.

This receptor was taken from a woman in her forties or fifties who had recovered from COVID-19. The sample comprised PBMCs or T cells enriched from blood (not recorded which). The chain is built from TRBV28 and TRBJ2-6; TRBD1 agrees at 7 bases. In nucleotides, the CDR3 is TGTGCCAGCAGTTTTGGGACAGCTTACCCCTCTGGGGCCAACGTCCTGACTTTC. Protein sequence: CASSFGTAYPSGANVLTF.